A selection of T cell receptor beta chains follows, all from one sample in a study of OX40 agonist ivuxolimab in advanced cancers. Using immunoSEQ multiplex PCR, the repertoire was profiled, and TCRdb retains in-frame clones only, with some absent. The data contain about 62,000 clones, over 90% of them singletons. The material sequenced was CD4+ or CD8+ T cells sorted from blood, taken in a trial of the OX40 agonist ivuxolimab. The receptors originated from an adult with an advanced solid tumor such as melanoma, head and neck, liver or kidney cancer. The CDR3 runs from the conserved cysteine through the conserved F or W. Rows may omit the clone size; those that give it use once, few, many or a size class.

clone size: NA
V gene: TRBV4-1
CDR3 protein: CASSQAPWGVGTEAFF

clone size: NA
V gene: TRBV7-9
CDR3 protein: CASSLDQGHSNQPQHF

clone size: NA
V gene: TRBV15
CDR3 protein: CATSRERITDTQYF

clone size: NA
V gene: TRBV4-1
CDR3 protein: CASSQDDSTEQYF

clone size: NA
V gene: TRBV5-6
CDR3 protein: CASSLSPGVANEQYF

clone size: NA
V gene: TRBV6-5
CDR3 protein: CASSYSGPPNTEAFF

clone size: NA
V gene: TRBV27
CDR3 protein: CASSSAGGESDEQFF

clone size: NA
V gene: TRBV7-9
CDR3 protein: CASSQGREQYF

clone size: NA
V gene: TRBV27
CDR3 protein: CASSFSHGGYEQYF

clone size: NA
V gene: TRBV30
CDR3 protein: CAWSSSTDTQYF

clone size: NA
V gene: TRBV27
CDR3 protein: CASSLRRADQPQHF

clone size: NA
V gene: TRBV4-1
CDR3 protein: CASSQRQGAWETQYF

clone size: NA
V gene: TRBV7-6
CDR3 protein: CASSLEAAVDEQFF

clone size: NA
V gene: TRBV13
CDR3 protein: CASSLGTDNYGYTF

clone size: once
V gene: TRBV6-1
CDR3 protein: CASSELAGAPGNEQFF

clone size: NA
V gene: TRBV7-9
CDR3 protein: CASSVSGGGVVVQYF

clone size: NA
V gene: TRBV6-5
CDR3 protein: CAGSYQGVTEAFF

clone size: NA
V gene: TRBV19
CDR3 protein: CASSIDRQGLEPLNTEAFF

clone size: NA
V gene: TRBV10-3
CDR3 protein: CAISESGFYEQYF

clone size: NA
V gene: TRBV19
CDR3 protein: CASSMIEGNTIYF

clone size: NA
V gene: TRBV9
CDR3 protein: CASSGEGRVVPLEQYF

clone size: once
V gene: TRBV6-6
CDR3 protein: CASSYVTLGANVLTF

clone size: NA
V gene: TRBV6-6
CDR3 protein: CATRPGTGDYGYGYTF

clone size: NA
V gene: TRBV7-3
CDR3 protein: CASSLLAGQETQYF